The 21 T cell receptor beta chains below come from one sample, sequenced in a study of OX40 agonist ivuxolimab in advanced cancers. Sequenced by immunoSEQ multiplex PCR; TCRdb stores in-frame clones only, minus some. The sample records under 85,000 clones, 94% being singletons. Sequenced material: CD4+ or CD8+ T cells sorted from blood, taken in a trial of the OX40 agonist ivuxolimab. The receptors derive from an adult with an advanced solid tumor such as melanoma, head and neck, liver or kidney cancer.

The chain has TRBV6-1 and TRBJ2-7; 11 bases are shared with TRBD2. The CDR3 has 13 residues. Losses at the gene ends were 8 bases for V and 1 base for J; bases not matched to a gene: 1. From germline, CDR1 is MNHNS and CDR2 SASEGT. The CDR3 region has the DNA TGTGCCAGCCGGACTAGCGGGTCCTACGAGCAGTACTTC. It codes for CASRTSGSYEQYF.

The chain employs TRBV7-9 and TRBJ1-3; D remains unclear. Germline lookup yields CDR1 SEHNR and CDR2 FQNEAQ (reference sequence). The CDR3 is 15 residues long. V lost 6 bases to trimming and J lost 0 bases, with 12 bases between them. The CDR3: CASSIDRSSGNTIYF. The CDR3 DNA sequence: TGTGCCAGCAGTATCGACCGGAGCTCTGGAAACACCATATATTTT.

The V gene is TRBV7-9, the J gene TRBJ2-1, with 9 bases matching TRBD1. V shed 5 bases, J shed 7 bases, and the junction held 9 bases outside the gene matches. In germline, CDR1 is SEHNR, CDR2 FQNEAQ (reference sequence). The CDR3 spans 15 residues. Here the CDR3 DNA reads TGTGCCAGCAGCCGTCGACAGGGGGTGTATAATGAGCAGTTCTTC. It translates to CASSRRQGVYNEQFF.

The V gene is TRBV7-8, the J gene TRBJ2-1, with D tentatively TRBD1 (5 bases). In germline, CDR1 is SGHVS, CDR2 FQNEAQ. The CDR3 is 12 residues long. V dropped 5 bases and J dropped 7 bases, with 9 bases sitting between them. Here the CDR3 DNA reads TGTGCCAGCAGCACCGCAGGGAATGAGCAGTTCTTC. As protein: CASSTAGNEQFF.

The genes are TRBV9 and TRBJ2-5, with 9 bases fitting TRBD2. The length of the CDR3 is 15 residues. CDR1 SGDLS and CDR2 YYNGEE come from the germline V gene. With 0 bases clipped from V and 2 bases from J, the junction kept 2 bases outside the gene matches. The DNA of the CDR3 is TGTGCCAGCAGCGTAGTGACTAGCGGACAAGAGACCCAGTACTTC. This encodes CASSVVTSGQETQYF. Supplemented by reference TRBV9 and TRBJ2-5, the full variable domain reads DSGVTQTPKHLITATGQRVTLRCSPRSGDLSVYWYQQSLDQGLQFLIQYYNGEERAKGNILERFSAQQFPDLHSELNLSSLELGDSALYFCASSVVTSGQETQYFGPGTRLLVL.

This chain links TRBV9 with TRBJ2-1; 13 bases agree with TRBD2. CDR1 is SGDLS, CDR2 YYNGEE, per germline. With V trimmed by 4 bases and J by 7 bases, 14 bases remained unmatched. This CDR3 is 18 amino acids long. The CDR3 spells CASSFHPGLAGDGNEQFF. DNA of the CDR3: TGTGCCAGCAGCTTCCACCCCGGACTAGCGGGAGACGGAAATGAGCAGTTCTTC.

The CDR3 loop is CASSQDHGVYRHEQYF. CDR3 nucleotides: TGTGCCAGCAGCCAAGATCACGGGGTATATCGTCACGAGCAGTACTTC. The chain couples TRBV14 to TRBJ2-7; D might be TRBD2 (5 bases). Germline V gives CDR1 SGHDN, CDR2 FVKESK. Trimming removed 0 bases from V and 5 bases from J, with 17 bases in between. The CDR3 covers 16 residues.

The chain links TRBV11-2 to TRBJ2-7, with TRBD2 matching 8 bases. The CDR3 spans 14 residues. Germline CDR1 is SGHAT and CDR2 is FQNNGV. Trimming cost V 4 bases and J 3 bases; bases outside gene matches: 5. The CDR3 region is CASSSGLVGYEQYF. CDR3 in DNA: TGTGCCAGCAGCTCGGGACTAGTCGGCTACGAGCAGTACTTC.

CDR3: CASSLNGGYEQYF. The CDR3 coding sequence is TGTGCCAGCAGTTTAAATGGGGGTTACGAGCAGTACTTC. The rearrangement joins TRBV28 to TRBJ2-7; D could derive from TRBD1 or TRBD2 (5 bases each). Germline V gene sequence: CDR1 MDHEN, CDR2 SYDVKM. The CDR3 spans 13 residues. V was cut by 2 bases and J by 4 bases, with 9 bases left in between.

The chain joins TRBV21-1 to TRBJ2-3; TRBD2 reflects the table's D call only, with no check against the DNA. TRBV21-1 is a known pseudogene. The CDR3 consists of 15 residues. CDR3 in amino acids: CASSSCQREADTQYF. The CDR3 coding sequence is TGTGCCAGCAGCAGTTGCCAGCGGGAGGCAGATACGCAGTATTTT.

This chain joins TRBV5-6 and TRBJ2-2; TRBD2 is a possible D gene (5 bases). Germline lookup yields CDR1 SGHDT and CDR2 YYEEEE. CDR3 length: 14 amino acids. V was clipped by 0 bases and J by 5 bases, with 8 bases between them. This CDR3 is CASSLAGVTGELFF. CDR3 nucleotides: TGTGCCAGCAGCTTGGCCGGGGTAACCGGGGAGCTGTTTTTT.

The V call is TRBV4-3, the J call TRBJ2-1; D gene uncertain. Germline CDR1 is LGHNA and CDR2 is YSLEER. Trimming shortened V by 3 bases and J by 4 bases, and 10 bases separated the two germline ends. The CDR3 runs to 14 residues. The CDR3 region has the DNA TGCGCCAGCAGCCAGGGCCTCGGTTACAATGAGCAGTTCTTC. Translating gives CASSQGLGYNEQFF.

This rearrangement joins TRBV5-6 to TRBJ1-6; maybe TRBD1 (5 bases). Germline V gene sequence: CDR1 SGHDT, CDR2 YYEEEE. The V end was cut by 4 bases, the J end by 7 bases, with 15 bases between. This CDR3 comprises 15 residues. The CDR3 loop is CASSPSTDLNSPLHF. The CDR3 DNA is TGTGCCAGCAGCCCATCGACAGATCTAAATTCACCCCTCCACTTT.

The CDR3 DNA sequence: TGTGCCAGCTCACCATCGGGGAGGGCTGCAACTAATGAAAAACTGTTTTTT. This encodes CASSPSGRAATNEKLFF. This chain joins TRBV18 and TRBJ1-4; no clear D. CDR1 and CDR2 from the germline V gene are KGHSH and LQKENI. V lost 2 bases and J 0 bases, leaving 13 bases between the germline ends. The CDR3 consists of 17 residues.

This chain uses TRBV6-6 with TRBJ2-7, with D perhaps TRBD1 (5 bases). The length of the CDR3 is 14 residues. Germline loops: CDR1 MNHNY, CDR2 SVGAGI (reference sequence). Trimming pared 7 bases from V and 2 bases from J, leaving 15 bases between. The CDR3 DNA sequence: TGTGCCAGCACCCAAAGGGGCAGAGCCTACGAGCAGTACTTC. It yields the protein CASTQRGRAYEQYF.

This clone was observed a handful of times. The chain carries TRBV6-5 and TRBJ2-7, with 7 bases that match TRBD1. V was clipped by 5 bases and J by 5 bases; unmatched bases: 9. Germline V gene lookup returns CDR1 MNHEY and CDR2 SVGAGI. The CDR3 is made up of 14 amino acids. The CDR3 DNA sequence: TGTGCCAGCAGTCCGACAGGGCCCTGGAACGAGCAGTACTTC. This codes for CASSPTGPWNEQYF.

This clone was seen only a few times. The chain employs TRBV4-3 and TRBJ2-1, with TRBD1 matching 9 bases. This CDR3 spans 14 amino acids. J lost 8 bases, V lost 4 bases, and 6 bases had no gene match. Germline V gene sequence: CDR1 LGHNA, CDR2 YSLEER. CDR3 protein: CASSPGTGSHEQFF. The CDR3 DNA reads as TGCGCCAGCAGCCCCGGGACAGGGTCTCATGAGCAGTTCTTC.

In DNA form, the CDR3 reads TGTGCCAGCAGCATTAGAGGTAGAGAAGAGACCCAGTACTTC. Protein product: CASSIRGREETQYF. The gene calls are TRBV7-9 and TRBJ2-5; D is unresolved. This CDR3 region has 14 residues. Germline-derived CDR1 and CDR2 are SEHNR and FQNEAQ (reference sequence). The ends were cut back, 5 bases at V and 3 bases at J, with 13 bases in the middle.

A single count supports this clone. The rearrangement joins TRBV4-1 to TRBJ2-7, with TRBD1 matching over 7 bases. The V gene end was trimmed by 1 base and the J gene end by 3 bases; junction bases not matched to a gene: 6. Germline V gene data show CDR1 as MGHRA and CDR2 as YSYEKL. This CDR3 spans 15 amino acids. The DNA of the CDR3 is TGCGCCAGCAGCCAAGTAGACAGGGCGAACTACGAGCAGTACTTC. Its protein product is CASSQVDRANYEQYF.

The V gene is TRBV7-9, the J gene TRBJ1-1; D is unclear. The CDR3 is 12 amino acids. Looked up from germline, CDR1 is SEHNR and CDR2 is FQNEAQ (reference sequence). V lost 6 bases and J lost 1, with 6 bases in between. This chain's CDR3 is CASRFTNTEAFF. CDR3 DNA: TGTGCCAGCAGATTTACGAACACTGAAGCTTTCTTT.

The chain recombines TRBV7-9 with TRBJ2-5, with D possibly matching TRBD2 (6 bases). Per germline, CDR1 SEHNR and CDR2 FQNEAQ (reference sequence). This CDR3 spans 15 amino acids. Trimming cost V 6 bases and J 0 bases, with 14 bases left between them. CDR3 region: CASRPNGGDQETQYF. Here the CDR3 DNA reads TGTGCCAGCAGACCGAACGGGGGTGACCAAGAGACCCAGTACTTC. The full variable domain, rest sourced from reference TRBV7-9 and TRBJ2-5, is DTGVSQNPRHKITKRGQNVTFRCDPISEHNRLYWYRQTLGQGPEFLTYFQNEAQLEKSRLLSDRFSAERPKGSFSTLEIQRTEQGDSAMYLCASRPNGGDQETQYFGPGTRLLVL.